Listed here is a single T cell receptor (beta chain). The data were taken from a study of blood T cell repertoires in COVID-19. The germline CDR1 and CDR2 sequences are MNHEY and SVGEGT. The CDR3 length is 15 residues. With 2 bases removed from V and 5 bases from J, the gap between germline ends came to 15 bases. The data were produced by immunoSEQ multiplex PCR, yet TCRdb's version contains in-frame clones alone and is incomplete. The sample carries fewer than 350,000 clones, approximately 88% recorded once. The sequenced sample consisted of PBMCs or T cells enriched from blood (not recorded which). The chain links TRBV6-2 or TRBV6-3 to TRBJ2-5, with D unclear. This sequence originates from a man aged 60-69 years who had recovered from COVID-19. CDR3 in DNA: TGTGCCAGCAGTTACCCCGCTAGTGGCCTGGAGACCCAGTACTTC. This encodes CASSYPASGLETQYF.